These T cell receptor beta chains were read from a single sample in a study of blood T cell repertoires in COVID-19. Sequencing used immunoSEQ multiplex PCR; TCRdb keeps in-frame clones, though not all of them. This sample has 200,000 to 250,000 clones, with roughly 82% found just once. The material sequenced was peripheral blood. Every receptor here comes from an elderly man with acute or convalescent COVID-19. The CDR3 runs from the conserved cysteine through the conserved F or W. D genes are given only for firm matches. Only some rows state a clone size, as once, few, many or a class for expanded clones.

CDR3 length	J gene	V gene	D gene	clone size	CDR3 protein	CDR3 DNA
12	TRBJ2-3	TRBV12-3/TRBV12-4	-	-	CASSFSFDTQYF	TGTGCCAGCAGTTTTTCTTTTGATACGCAGTATTTT
16	TRBJ2-6	TRBV3-1/TRBV3-2	-	-	CASSQERITGANVLTF	TGTGCCAGCAGCCAAGAGCGGATAACTGGGGCCAACGTCCTGACTTTC
14	TRBJ2-7	TRBV7-2	-	-	CASSLQDSYYEQYF	TGTGCCAGCAGCTTACAAGACTCCTACTACGAGCAGTACTTC
13	TRBJ1-2	TRBV7-2	-	-	CASSSATNYGYTF	TGTGCCAGCAGCTCTGCGACTAACTATGGCTACACCTTC
13	TRBJ2-5	TRBV3-1/TRBV3-2	-	-	CASSSTGEETQYF	TGTGCCAGCAGCTCGACAGGAGAAGAGACCCAGTACTTC
12	TRBJ1-2	TRBV28	TRBD1	-	CASRETGVGYTF	TGTGCCAGCAGGGAGACAGGGGTTGGCTACACCTTC
16	TRBJ1-1	TRBV7-2	TRBD1	-	CASSQGAGTVGTEAFF	TGTGCCAGCAGCCAGGGGGCCGGGACAGTGGGGACTGAAGCTTTCTTT
15	TRBJ2-7	TRBV13	TRBD1	-	CASSWSGQGRYEQYF	TGTGCCAGCAGCTGGTCAGGACAGGGGAGGTACGAGCAGTACTTC
16	TRBJ2-3	TRBV5-4	-	-	CASSPESAGSTDTQYF	TGTGCCAGCAGCCCGGAATCAGCGGGTAGCACAGATACGCAGTATTTT
15	TRBJ2-2	TRBV5-4	TRBD1	-	CASSPRQGNIGELFF	TGTGCCAGCAGCCCCAGACAGGGTAATATCGGGGAGCTGTTTTTT
15	TRBJ1-4	TRBV7-6	TRBD1	-	CASSSTGGSNEKLFF	TGTGCCAGCAGTTCTACAGGGGGCAGTAATGAAAAACTGTTTTTT
9	TRBJ1-2	TRBV7-9	-	-	CASGGVYTF	TGTGCCAGCGGGGGGGTCTACACCTTC
15	TRBJ1-2	TRBV4-1	TRBD1	-	CASSQEVFRGNGYTF	TGCGCCAGCAGCCAAGAGGTCTTCAGGGGGAATGGCTACACCTTC
12	TRBJ1-1	TRBV18	-	many	CASSLGQSEAFF	TGTGCCAGCTCTCTCGGACAATCTGAAGCTTTCTTT
13	TRBJ2-5	TRBV27	TRBD2	-	CASSRGGRETQYF	TGTGCCAGCAGTCGGGGGGGTAGGGAGACCCAGTACTTC
14	TRBJ1-4	TRBV4-1	TRBD1	-	CASSHRGENEKLFF	TGCGCCAGCAGCCACAGGGGGGAAAATGAAAAACTGTTTTTT
16	TRBJ2-2	TRBV5-1	-	-	CASSPLQGGNTGELFF	TGCGCCAGCAGCCCGTTACAAGGGGGTAACACCGGGGAGCTGTTTTTT
16	TRBJ1-4	TRBV18	TRBD1	-	CASSPDRGLTNEKLFF	TGTGCCAGCTCACCGGACAGGGGGTTGACTAATGAAAAACTGTTTTTT
12	TRBJ2-1	TRBV6-5	TRBD1	few	CASTRGGPEQFF	TGTGCCAGCACCCGAGGGGGCCCCGAGCAGTTCTTC
12	TRBJ2-1	TRBV6-1	-	-	CASSEQLNEQFF	TGTGCCAGCAGTGAGCAGTTGAATGAGCAGTTCTTC
14	TRBJ1-5	TRBV2	TRBD1	once	CASTPGQGSQPQHF	TGTGCCAGCACCCCGGGACAGGGGAGCCAGCCCCAGCATTTT
13	TRBJ1-4	TRBV4-1	-	-	CASMGDIYEKLFF	TGCGCCAGCATGGGGGACATCTATGAAAAACTGTTTTTT
13	TRBJ2-5	TRBV10-3	-	-	CAISEGQQETQYF	TGTGCCATCAGTGAGGGACAGCAAGAGACCCAGTACTTC
14	TRBJ2-1	TRBV6-5	TRBD2	-	CASRSSGGFNEQFF	TGTGCCAGCAGGTCTAGCGGGGGATTCAATGAGCAGTTCTTC
16	TRBJ1-1	TRBV5-4	TRBD1	-	CASSFPDPDRVTEAFF	TGTGCCAGCAGCTTCCCAGACCCAGACAGGGTCACTGAAGCTTTCTTT
20	TRBJ2-3	TRBV6-2/TRBV6-3	TRBD1	-	CASSYVTGTGISSSTDTQYF	TGTGCCAGCAGTTACGTTACCGGGACAGGGATCAGCTCTAGCACAGATACGCAGTATTTT
15	TRBJ2-1	TRBV20-1	TRBD2	-	CSASPLTGGYNEQFF	TGCAGTGCTAGTCCTCTAACGGGAGGGTACAATGAGCAGTTCTTC
14	TRBJ2-2	TRBV10-3	-	-	CAISGASVGGELFF	TGTGCCATCAGTGGGGCATCAGTGGGCGGGGAGCTGTTTTTT
14	TRBJ1-6	TRBV7-3	TRBD1	-	CASSLLQGASPLHF	TGTGCCAGCAGCTTGTTACAGGGGGCTTCACCCCTCCACTTT
12	TRBJ2-2	TRBV12-3/TRBV12-4	-	-	CASSIYTGELFF	TGTGCCAGCAGTATCTACACCGGGGAGCTGTTTTTT
12	TRBJ2-3	TRBV5-6	TRBD1	once	CASSLTGNTQYF	TGTGCCAGCAGTTTGACAGGGAATACGCAGTATTTT
14	TRBJ1-1	TRBV19	-	-	CASIQTIAHTEAFF	TGTGCCAGTATACAAACCATCGCCCACACTGAAGCTTTCTTT
14	TRBJ1-6	TRBV25-1	-	few	CASSETALYSPLHF	TGTGCCAGCAGTGAGACAGCACTCTATTCACCCCTCCACTTT
14	TRBJ2-1	TRBV29-1	TRBD2	-	CSPSGTSGPGEQFF	TGCAGCCCGTCCGGGACTAGCGGCCCCGGGGAGCAGTTCTTC
16	TRBJ2-1	TRBV7-9	-	-	CASSHLQGSSYNEQFF	TGTGCCAGCAGCCATCTTCAGGGGAGCTCCTACAATGAGCAGTTCTTC
15	TRBJ1-6	TRBV18	-	-	CASSPEGLRNSPLHF	TGTGCCAGCTCACCGGAGGGACTCCGAAATTCACCCCTCCACTTT
16	TRBJ2-3	TRBV6-6	TRBD2	-	CATRGMTSGSSDTQYF	TGTGCCACCAGGGGCATGACTAGCGGTTCATCAGATACGCAGTATTTT
15	TRBJ1-6	TRBV13	-	-	CASSSGELSDSPLHF	TGTGCCAGCAGTTCCGGGGAGTTGAGCGATTCACCCCTCCACTTT
13	TRBJ1-2	TRBV20-1	TRBD1	-	CSASSGTAYGYTF	TGCAGTGCTAGTTCAGGGACAGCCTATGGCTACACCTTC
14	TRBJ2-3	TRBV18	-	-	CASSPSHDTDTQYF	TGTGCCAGCTCCCCGTCACACGACACAGATACGCAGTATTTT
16	TRBJ1-4	TRBV13	-	-	CASRRSGLDANEKLFF	TGTGCCAGCAGAAGAAGCGGACTAGACGCGAATGAAAAACTGTTTTTT
14	TRBJ2-5	TRBV11-1	-	-	CASSDARGTETQYF	TGTGCCAGCAGCGACGCCAGGGGAACAGAGACCCAGTACTTC
13	TRBJ2-1	TRBV7-3	-	-	CASSLSRENEQFF	TGTGCCAGCAGCTTAAGCCGGGAAAACGAGCAGTTCTTC
15	TRBJ1-1	TRBV9	TRBD1	-	CASSVEGDRNTEAFF	TGTGCCAGCAGCGTAGAGGGGGACAGGAACACTGAAGCTTTCTTT